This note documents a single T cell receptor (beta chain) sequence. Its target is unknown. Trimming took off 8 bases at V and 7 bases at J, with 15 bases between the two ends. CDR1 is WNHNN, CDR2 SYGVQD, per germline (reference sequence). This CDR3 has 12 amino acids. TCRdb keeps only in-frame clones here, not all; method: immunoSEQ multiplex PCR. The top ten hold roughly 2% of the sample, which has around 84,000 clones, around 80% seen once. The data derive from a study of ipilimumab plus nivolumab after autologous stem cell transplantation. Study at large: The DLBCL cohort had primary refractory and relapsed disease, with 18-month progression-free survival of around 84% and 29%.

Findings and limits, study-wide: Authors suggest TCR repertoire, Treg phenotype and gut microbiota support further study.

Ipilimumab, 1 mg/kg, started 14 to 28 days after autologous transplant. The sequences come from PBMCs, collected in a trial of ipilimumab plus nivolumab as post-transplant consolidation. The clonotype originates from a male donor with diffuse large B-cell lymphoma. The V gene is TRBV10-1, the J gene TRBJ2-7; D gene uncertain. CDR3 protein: CASGFKAGEQYF. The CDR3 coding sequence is TGCGCCAGCGGGTTCAAGGCTGGAGAGCAGTACTTC.